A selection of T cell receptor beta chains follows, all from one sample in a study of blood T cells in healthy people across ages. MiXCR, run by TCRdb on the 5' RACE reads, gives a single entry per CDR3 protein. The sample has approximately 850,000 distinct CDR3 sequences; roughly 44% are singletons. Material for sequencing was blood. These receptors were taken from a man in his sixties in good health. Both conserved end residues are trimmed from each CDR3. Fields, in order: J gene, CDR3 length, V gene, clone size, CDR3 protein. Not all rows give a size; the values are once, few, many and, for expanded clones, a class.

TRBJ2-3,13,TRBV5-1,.,ASSLDRRETDTQY
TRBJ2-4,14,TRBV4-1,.,ASSRTSGGARGEQY
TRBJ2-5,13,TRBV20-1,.,SARDRDSIPNEQY
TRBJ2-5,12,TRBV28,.,ATINRGRAETQY
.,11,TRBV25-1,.,ASSGSGAYEQY
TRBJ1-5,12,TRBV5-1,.,ASSPLGIGQPQH
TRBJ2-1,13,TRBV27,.,VSSPGTGGYNEQF
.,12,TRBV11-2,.,ASSLEPPLGTQY
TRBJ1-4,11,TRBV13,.,ASSFYGDEKLL
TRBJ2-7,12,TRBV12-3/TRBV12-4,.,ASRLTSGEGTQY
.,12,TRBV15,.,ATSREGGFYEQY
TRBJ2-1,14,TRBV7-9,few,ASSLKQGATYNEQF
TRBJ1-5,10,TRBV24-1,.,ATGDVLQPQH
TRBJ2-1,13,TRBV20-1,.,SAGRDLEGPNEQF
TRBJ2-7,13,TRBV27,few,ASSPGRGPLYEQY
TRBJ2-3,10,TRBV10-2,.,ASSGLLDTQY
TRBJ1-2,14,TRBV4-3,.,ASSRDWKGPNYGYT
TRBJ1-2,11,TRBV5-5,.,ASRFLGGHGYT
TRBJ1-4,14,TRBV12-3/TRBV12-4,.,ASSLSQGAIGEKLF
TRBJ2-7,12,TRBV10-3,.,AITETGSTYEQY
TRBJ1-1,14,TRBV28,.,ASSLSRGRMNTEAF
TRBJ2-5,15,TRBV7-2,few,ASSLSFPGQGKETQY
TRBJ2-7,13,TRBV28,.,ASREAGGNSYEQY
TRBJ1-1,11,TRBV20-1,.,SVQNPMNTEAF
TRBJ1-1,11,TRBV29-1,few,SVSLTENTEAF
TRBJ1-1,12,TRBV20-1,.,SASKQGLNTEAF
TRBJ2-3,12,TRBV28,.,ASSSQALTDTQY
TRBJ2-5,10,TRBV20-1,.,SARGPTETQY
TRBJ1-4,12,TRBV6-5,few,ASSRDREREKLF
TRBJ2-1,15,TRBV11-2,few,ASSIRVAGSSYNEQF
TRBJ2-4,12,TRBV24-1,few,ATSEPGTAPVWY
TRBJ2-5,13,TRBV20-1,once,SARDWGTPQETQY
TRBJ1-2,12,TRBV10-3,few,AISEGTGVAGYT
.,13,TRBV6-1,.,ASSPRQGAYNEQY
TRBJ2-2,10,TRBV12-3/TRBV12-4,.,ASILPSGELF
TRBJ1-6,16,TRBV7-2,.,ASSLVPTASSYNSPLH
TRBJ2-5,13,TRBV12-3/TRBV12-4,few,ASSFADSQAETQY
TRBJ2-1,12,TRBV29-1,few,SVVGQNTHNEQF
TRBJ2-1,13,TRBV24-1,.,ATSDPGWEGNEQF
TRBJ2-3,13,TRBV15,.,ATSARDRDTDTQY
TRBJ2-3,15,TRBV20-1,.,SARRGGRASSTDTQY
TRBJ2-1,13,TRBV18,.,ASSRRDRGHNEQF
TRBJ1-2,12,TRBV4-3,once,ASNQYGASYGYT
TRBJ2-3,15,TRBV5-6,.,ASTLRQEFTSTDTQY
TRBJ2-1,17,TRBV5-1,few,ASSLNSMISGGPYNEQF
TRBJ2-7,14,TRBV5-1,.,ASSLAAGGKTYEQY
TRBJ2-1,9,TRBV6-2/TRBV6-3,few,ASSYGNEQF